This T cell receptor beta chain was found in a study of glioma-infiltrating T cells after dendritic cell vaccination. The sample holds one count of this clone. A read error may produce the germline difference seen at one junction end. Primers: 60 V beta forward and 13 J beta reverse. The protocol was immunoSEQ multiplex PCR, while the TCRdb copy is restricted to in-frame clones and leaves out a portion. The data hold tens of thousands of clones, with roughly 86% observed a single time. The time point is: after dendritic cell vaccination, including at tumor progression/relapse. Isocitrate dehydrogenase mutation was absent in all glioblastoma patients. Germline CDR1 and CDR2: SGHDT and YYEEEE. This CDR3 region has 11 residues.

V gene TRBV5-6 combines with J gene TRBJ1-2; TRBD1 matches 9 bases. This TCR was recovered from a human donor with glioblastoma. Sequencing used blood, obtained after dendritic cell vaccination. The CDR3 sequence is CASSFTGGLSF. In nucleotides, the CDR3 is TGTGCCAGCAGCTTTACAGGGGGCTTATCGTTC.